This TCR beta chain emerged from a study of response to subunit inactivated influenza vaccine. In TCRdb, the RT-PCR reads were re-called with MiXCR into one record per CDR3 protein. This sample has about half a million distinct CDR3 sequences, with about 25% found just once. The germline CDR1 and CDR2 sequences are DFQATT and SNEGSKA (reference sequence). CDR3 size: 15 residues. V lost 6 bases, J lost 5 bases, and 10 bases stayed unmatched. This TCR came from a man aged 50-59 years who received an inactivated influenza vaccine. The genes are TRBV20-1 and TRBJ2-5, with 12 bases aligning to TRBD2. This specimen consisted of CD4+ T cells sorted from PBMCs, obtained more than 4 days after vaccination. DNA of the CDR3: TGCAGTGCGAACTCCGGGACTAGCGGGTGGGAGACCCAGTACTTC. It codes for CSANSGTSGWETQYF.